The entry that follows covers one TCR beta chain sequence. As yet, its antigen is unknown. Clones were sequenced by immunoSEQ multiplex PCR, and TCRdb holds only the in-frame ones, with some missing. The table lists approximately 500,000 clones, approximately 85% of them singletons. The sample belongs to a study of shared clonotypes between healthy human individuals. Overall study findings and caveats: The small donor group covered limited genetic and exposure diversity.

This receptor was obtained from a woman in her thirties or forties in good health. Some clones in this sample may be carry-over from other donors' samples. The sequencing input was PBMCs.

CDR3 coding DNA: TGCAGTGCGGACCAGGGCCGACTGTTTTTT. As protein: CSADQGRLFF. V is TRBV20-1 and J is TRBJ1-4, with D possibly being TRBD1 (5 bases). The CDR3 sequence is 10 residues long. Germline assignment: CDR1 DFQATT and CDR2 SNEGSKA (reference sequence). Between the trimmed V and J ends, which lost 6 bases and 13 bases, there was a span of 12 bases.